This TCR beta chain stems from a study of blood T cell repertoires in COVID-19. Repertoires were generated with immunoSEQ multiplex PCR, while TCRdb's copy carries only in-frame clones and drops some. The sample lists some 170,000 clones; roughly 86% were seen once. The CDR3 length is 14 residues. Germline trimming cut 5 bases from V and 5 bases from J; bases unmatched to any gene: 4. CDR1 is SEHNR, CDR2 FQNEAQ, per germline (reference sequence). Sequencing was done on a sample of peripheral blood. V and J are TRBV7-9 and TRBJ2-3; 10 bases align to TRBD2. This sequence was found in a woman between 50 and 59 years old with acute or convalescent COVID-19. The CDR3: CASSRSGGVDTQYF. In nucleotides, the CDR3 is TGTGCCAGCAGCCGCAGCGGGGGGGTAGATACGCAGTATTTT.